This T cell receptor beta chain originates from a study of molecular identifiers for immune sequencing clone quantification. Study-wide findings and caveats: Single-cell amounts of spiked Jurkat TCR RNA were reportedly detectable among over 750,000 naive cells. Over 99% of effector molecules, yet under 1% of naive-cell molecules, were held by clones above 20 RNA copies.

TCRdb itself ran the PCR reads through MiXCR, one entry per CDR3 protein. Of hundreds of thousands of distinct CDR3 sequences listed, 25% are singletons. As regards this clonotype: Its antigen is not known. Relative to the germline gene, one junction end is altered; a read error may explain this.

The CDR3 consists of 14 residues. Germline V CDR1 and CDR2: LNHDA, SQIVND (reference sequence). The clonotype originates from a human donor in good health. Some libraries in this study had Jurkat cell RNA spiked in. The sequencing sample was made of naive CD8+ T cells from blood, with Jurkat cell RNA spiked in. Subset of the sample: FACS-sorted CD8+CD4-CCR7+CD45RA+ naive T cells. The J gene is TRBJ2-7, the V gene TRBV19, with D maybe TRBD2 (6 bases). CDR3 residues: CASGIAESALEQYF. For the CDR3, the DNA is TGTGCCAGTGGTATAGCGGAGTCTGCCCTCGAGCAGTACTTC.